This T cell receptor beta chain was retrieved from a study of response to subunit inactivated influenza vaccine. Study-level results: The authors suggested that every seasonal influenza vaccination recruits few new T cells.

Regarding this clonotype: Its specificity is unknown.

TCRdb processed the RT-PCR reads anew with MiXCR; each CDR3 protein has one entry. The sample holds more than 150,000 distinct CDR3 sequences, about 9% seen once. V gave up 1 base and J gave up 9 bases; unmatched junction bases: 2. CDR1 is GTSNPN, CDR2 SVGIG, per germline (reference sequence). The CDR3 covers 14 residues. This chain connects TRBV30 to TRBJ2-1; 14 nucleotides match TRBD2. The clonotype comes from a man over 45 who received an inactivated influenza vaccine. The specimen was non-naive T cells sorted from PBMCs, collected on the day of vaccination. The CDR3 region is CAWSGLAGGGEQFF. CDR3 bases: TGTGCCTGGAGTGGACTAGCGGGGGGGGGTGAGCAGTTCTTC.